This T cell receptor (beta chain) was obtained from a study of regulatory T cells in long-lasting Graves disease. Study findings and constraints: Shared public clonotypes totalled 2,741 in persistent patients, compared with over 800 in new patients. Persistent Graves' patients showed a TCR diversity that was lower than that of newly diagnosed ones.

Details on this clonotype: Its cognate antigen is unknown.

Combining iRepertoire HTBI primers with Arm-PCR of CDR3 regions, the authors built TCR beta libraries. Each CDR3 protein is one row after TCRdb ran MiXCR on the multiplex PCR reads. The data contain about 200,000 distinct CDR3 sequences, around 20% of them singletons. Trimming left V 0 bases short and J 7 bases short, with 20 bases between. Germline CDR1 SGHKS, CDR2 YYEKEE (reference sequence). The CDR3 covers 17 residues. Sample time point: newly diagnosed GD, antithyroid drugs for less than 3 months. Scientists built the TCR library using RNA that was extracted from PBMCs. This sample was shared with a second study, whose subject was T cells in Graves' hyperthyroidism and ophthalmopathy. That work contributes: Also found in blood were most expanded thyroid clonotypes above 0.001.

The origin of this receptor is a woman in her 30s with Graves disease. This specimen consisted of peripheral blood mononuclear cells (PBMCs), obtained at new diagnosis, from a patient treated with antithyroid drugs. The chain combines TRBV5-5 with TRBJ2-1, with a tentative D call TRBD2 (6 bases). DNA for the CDR3: TGTGCCAGCAGCTTGGCCTGGGTGATGGGGGGTGTGAATGAGCAGTTCTTC. Residues: CASSLAWVMGGVNEQFF.